These 9 T cell receptor beta chains were sequenced from one sample in a study of T cell responses to AZD1222 COVID-19 vaccine. The table came from immunoSEQ multiplex PCR; TCRdb's copy has only in-frame clones and leaves some out. This table has 120,000 or so clones, 85% to 90% appearing once. The sample here was peripheral blood, taken on day 0 of AZD1222 vaccination. The receptors derive from an adult in good health.

This clone was picked up one time. The V call is TRBV7-7, the J call TRBJ2-3, with TRBD1 identical over 9 bases. V gave up 4 bases and J gave up 2 bases; unmatched junction bases: 13. The CDR3 loop spans 18 amino acids. Germline V gives CDR1 SSHAT, CDR2 FNYEAQ (reference sequence). CDR3 residues: CASSSGPSRDRATDTQYF. The CDR3 DNA sequence: TGTGCCAGCAGCTCCGGGCCCTCCCGGGACAGGGCCACAGATACGCAGTATTTT. Drawing the rest from reference TRBV7-7 and TRBJ2-3, the complete variable domain is GAGVSQSPRYKVTKRGQDVTLRCDPISSHATLYWYQQALGQGPEFLTYFNYEAQPDKSGLPSDRFSAERPEGSISTLTIQRTEQRDSAMYRCASSSGPSRDRATDTQYFGPGTRLTVL.

The rearrangement uses TRBV23-1 and TRBJ2-7; possibly TRBD1 for D (6 bases). TRBV23-1 is an open reading frame whose function is uncertain. This CDR3 comprises 15 residues. The V end was cut by 4 bases, the J end by 1 base, with 14 bases between. The CDR3: CASSPRDTISYEQYF. In DNA form, the CDR3 reads TGCGCCAGCAGTCCTCGGGACACCATTTCCTACGAGCAGTACTTC.

V gene TRBV7-9 combines with J gene TRBJ2-2; 9 positions match TRBD2. With V trimmed by 0 bases and J by 6 bases, 5 bases remained unmatched. Germline CDR1 is SEHNR and CDR2 is FQNEAQ (reference sequence). The CDR3 extends over 16 amino acids. The CDR3, as DNA: TGTGCCAGCAGCTTAGCGGGCGGACTAGCGTCCGGGGAGCTGTTTTTT. Translated: CASSLAGGLASGELFF.

This clone was seen once. This chain joins TRBV4-3 and TRBJ1-4, with D maybe TRBD1 (6 bases). Germline values: CDR1 LGHNA, CDR2 YSLEER. There are 15 residues in the CDR3. Trimming cost V 1 base and J 7 bases, with 13 bases left between them. CDR3 sequence reads: CASSQVRGAGEKLFF. The CDR3 nucleotides are TGCGCCAGCAGCCAAGTTCGGGGGGCGGGTGAAAAACTGTTTTTT.

This chain uses TRBV11-3 with TRBJ2-3; D may be TRBD2 (6 bases). In germline, CDR1 is SGHNT, CDR2 YENEEA. Trimming shortened V by 3 bases and J by 0 bases, and 10 bases separated the two germline ends. This CDR3 region has 15 residues. Here the CDR3 DNA reads TGTGCCAGCAGCTTGGGGGGACCTAGCACAGATACGCAGTATTTT. Encoded protein: CASSLGGPSTDTQYF.

The genes are TRBV19 and TRBJ1-2; D possibly corresponds to TRBD1 (5 bases). The V gene lost 7 bases and the J gene lost 8 bases, with 17 bases spanning the gap. Germline V CDR1 and CDR2: LNHDA, SQIVND (reference sequence). The CDR3 has 13 residues. The CDR3 loop reads CASTPTESKGYTF. The CDR3 region has the DNA TGTGCCAGTACCCCGACAGAATCTAAAGGCTACACCTTC.

This rearrangement joins TRBV7-2 to TRBJ2-1; a possible D gene is TRBD1 (6 bases). This CDR3 is built from 12 residues. Trimming pared 3 bases from V and 8 bases from J, leaving 8 bases between. Germline CDR1 reads SGHTA; CDR2 reads FQGNSA. The CDR3 loop is CASSFNRDEQFF. The DNA of the CDR3 is TGTGCCAGCAGCTTCAACAGGGATGAGCAGTTCTTC.

The J gene is TRBJ1-1, the V gene TRBV2; no clear D. The CDR3 loop spans 15 amino acids. Germline CDR1 is SNHLY and CDR2 is FYNNEI. Trimming took off 4 bases at V and 1 base at J, with 13 bases between the two ends. The CDR3 sequence is CASSVPTGKNTEAFF. The CDR3 DNA follows: TGTGCCAGCAGTGTTCCGACGGGAAAGAACACTGAAGCTTTCTTT.

The chain has TRBV27 and TRBJ1-3, with D possibly TRBD1 on 5 matching bases. Germline assignment: CDR1 MNHEY and CDR2 SMNVEV (reference sequence). The CDR3 runs 14 residues. Between the trimmed V and J ends, which lost 4 bases and 4 bases, there was a span of 11 bases. CDR3 sequence (DNA): TGTGCCAGCAGTTCGGCAGGGATCGGAAACACCATATATTTT. This gives the protein CASSSAGIGNTIYF.